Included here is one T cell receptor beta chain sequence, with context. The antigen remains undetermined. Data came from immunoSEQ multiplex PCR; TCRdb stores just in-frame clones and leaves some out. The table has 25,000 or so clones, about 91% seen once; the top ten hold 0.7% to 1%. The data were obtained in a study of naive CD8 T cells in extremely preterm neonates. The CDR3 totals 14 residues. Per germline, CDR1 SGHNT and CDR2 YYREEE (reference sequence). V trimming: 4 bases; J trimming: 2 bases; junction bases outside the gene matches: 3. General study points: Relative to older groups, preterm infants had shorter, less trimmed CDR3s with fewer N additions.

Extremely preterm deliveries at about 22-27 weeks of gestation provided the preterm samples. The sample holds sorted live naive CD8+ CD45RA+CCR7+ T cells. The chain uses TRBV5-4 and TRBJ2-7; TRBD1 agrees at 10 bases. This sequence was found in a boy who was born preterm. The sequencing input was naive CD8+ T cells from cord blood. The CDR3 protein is CASSPGTGAYEQYF. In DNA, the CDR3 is TGTGCCAGCAGCCCCGGGACAGGGGCCTACGAGCAGTACTTC.